One and the same sample provided the 23 T cell receptor beta chains below, sequenced in a study of shared clonotypes between healthy human individuals. Assay: immunoSEQ multiplex PCR; the TCRdb copy retains only in-frame clones and omits some. The repertoire holds millions of clones, with just over 90% as singletons. The source material was naive CD4+ T cells sorted from blood. As to subset: CD45RA+ positively selected. These receptors were collected from a man between 18 and 35 years old in good health.

The rearrangement links TRBV9 to TRBJ1-6, with TRBD1 matching over 9 bases. The ends lost 4 bases at V and 5 bases at J; junction bases unmatched: 4. Germline CDR1 and CDR2: SGDLS and YYNGEE. This CDR3 has 15 residues. In nucleotides, the CDR3 is TGTGCCAGCAGCACCTGGACAGGGGATAATTCACCCCTCCACTTT. This codes for CASSTWTGDNSPLHF.

The chain employs TRBV19 and TRBJ2-2; D gene uncertain. The V and J ends lost 3 bases and 1 base respectively, with 15 bases between them. The CDR3 has 17 amino acids. Germline CDR1 is LNHDA and CDR2 is SQIVND (reference sequence). CDR3 DNA sequence: TGTGCCAGTAGTATCAATACCCCCATCGGGAACACCGGGGAGCTGTTTTTT. Translation gives CASSINTPIGNTGELFF.

The chain combines TRBV9 with TRBJ1-3; 8 bases map to TRBD1. The CDR3 runs 15 residues. V trimming: 4 bases; J trimming: 2 bases; junction bases outside the gene matches: 5. Germline lookup yields CDR1 SGDLS and CDR2 YYNGEE. The DNA for the CDR3 is TGTGCCAGCAGCTCGCGGACAGGGACTGGAAACACCATATATTTT. Residues: CASSSRTGTGNTIYF.

J is TRBJ2-5 and V is TRBV5-1; weak D call: TRBD2 (6 bases). Germline CDR1 SGHRS, CDR2 YFSETQ. Trimming removed 7 bases at V and 5 bases at J, with 18 bases between. The CDR3 contains 14 residues. The CDR3 region has the DNA TGCGCCAGCGGGGGAGGTTCTACGCGGGAGACCCAGTACTTC. Translating it yields CASGGGSTRETQYF.

The gene calls are TRBV11-3 and TRBJ2-3; the D gene could be TRBD1 or TRBD2 (5 bases each). From germline, CDR1 is SGHNT and CDR2 YENEEA. Trimming stripped 2 bases from V and 1 base from J, with 10 bases between. The CDR3 consists of 15 residues. This CDR3 is CASSLSGLRTDTQYF. The DNA for the CDR3 is TGTGCCAGCAGCTTATCGGGGCTTCGCACAGATACGCAGTATTTT.

V usage is TRBV7-9 and J usage is TRBJ1-1; 7 bases agree with TRBD1. Germline CDR1 SEHNR, CDR2 FQNEAQ (reference sequence). There are 12 residues in the CDR3. V gave up 5 bases and J gave up 7 bases; unmatched junction bases: 4. This chain's CDR3 is CASSRDSLEAFF. The CDR3 DNA follows: TGTGCCAGCAGCCGGGACAGCCTTGAAGCTTTCTTT.

The chain combines TRBV6-5 with TRBJ2-2, with D perhaps TRBD1 (6 bases). This CDR3 region has 15 residues. The germline gives CDR1 MNHEY, CDR2 SVGAGI. The V end was cut by 0 bases, the J end by 3 bases, with 8 bases between. CDR3 sequence reads: CASSYSRQDTGELFF. The CDR3 nucleotides read TGTGCCAGCAGTTACTCGAGACAGGACACCGGGGAGCTGTTTTTT.

The genes are TRBV5-1 and TRBJ2-1, with 9 bases that match TRBD2. Germline values: CDR1 SGHRS, CDR2 YFSETQ. The ends lost 4 bases at V and 3 bases at J; junction bases unmatched: 8. CDR3 length: 16 residues. The CDR3 nucleotides are TGCGCCAGCAGCATAGGGTCTAGCGGGAACTACAATGAGCAGTTCTTC. Translation gives CASSIGSSGNYNEQFF.

Of note for this clone: Other DNA sequences from this sample encode an identical CDR3 as well. The CDR3 DNA reads TGTGCCAGCAGTTACTCGGGACAGGGGAAGTACGAGCAGTACTTC. It is translated as CASSYSGQGKYEQYF. The chain is built from TRBV6-5 and TRBJ2-7, with 10 bases lining up with TRBD1. Germline-derived CDR1 and CDR2 are MNHEY and SVGAGI. Trimming removed 0 bases from V and 4 bases from J; junction bases left unmatched: 3. The CDR3 is made up of 15 amino acids.

This sequence joins TRBV5-1 and TRBJ2-3, with D perhaps matching TRBD1 (5 bases). The germline gives CDR1 SGHRS, CDR2 YFSETQ. This CDR3 has 16 residues. V was cut by 3 bases and J by 0 bases, with 14 bases left in between. The CDR3 is CASSYGSGWSTDTQYF. The CDR3 nucleotides are TGCGCCAGCAGCTATGGGTCAGGGTGGAGCACAGATACGCAGTATTTT.

This chain connects TRBV10-3 to TRBJ1-1; D may be TRBD1 (5 bases). The ends were cut back, 3 bases at V and 5 bases at J, with 10 bases in the middle. Per the germline V gene, CDR1 is ENHRY and CDR2 is SYGVKD. There are 13 residues in the CDR3. CDR3 loop: CAISDLQGTEAFF. The CDR3, as DNA: TGTGCCATCAGTGACCTTCAGGGTACTGAAGCTTTCTTT.

The chain carries TRBV6-1 and TRBJ1-3, with D maybe TRBD1 (6 bases). The CDR3 totals 16 residues. Trimming cost V 4 bases and J 0 bases, with 13 bases left between them. The germline CDR1 and CDR2 sequences are MNHNS and SASEGT. CDR3 protein: CASSAPQGYSGNTIYF. In DNA form, the CDR3 reads TGTGCCAGCAGTGCTCCACAGGGATACTCTGGAAACACCATATATTTT.

This chain joins TRBV5-1 and TRBJ2-7, with D possibly being TRBD2 (6 bases). Trimming shortened V by 6 bases and J by 0 bases, and 13 bases separated the two germline ends. Germline CDR1 reads SGHRS; CDR2 reads YFSETQ. The CDR3 contains 14 residues. CDR3 loop: CASIRDSSSYEQYF. Here the CDR3 DNA reads TGCGCCAGCATTAGGGACTCAAGCTCCTACGAGCAGTACTTC. The whole variable domain, filled in from reference TRBV5-1 and TRBJ2-7, reads KAGVTQTPRYLIKTRGQQVTLSCSPISGHRSVSWYQQTPGQGLQFLFEYFSETQRNKGNFPGRFSGRQFSNSRSEMNVSTLELGDSALYLCASIRDSSSYEQYFGPGTRLTVT.

The V call is TRBV9, the J call TRBJ1-1, with D maybe TRBD1 (5 bases). The CDR3 sequence is 15 residues long. The V end was cut by 0 bases, the J end by 4 bases, with 13 bases between. Germline CDR1 and CDR2: SGDLS and YYNGEE. CDR3 loop: CASSVGGSGTTEAFF. The CDR3 bases are TGTGCCAGCAGCGTAGGAGGTTCGGGGACCACTGAAGCTTTCTTT.

The genes are TRBV6-6 and TRBJ2-1; D is possibly TRBD2 (5 bases). This CDR3 comprises 16 residues. CDR1 is MNHNY and CDR2 is SVGAGI in the germline V gene (reference sequence). Trimming removed 6 bases at V and 0 bases at J, with 15 bases between. The CDR3 is CASRGLRASSYNEQFF. CDR3 DNA: TGTGCCAGCAGGGGGTTGCGGGCCAGCTCCTACAATGAGCAGTTCTTC.

The rearrangement joins TRBV6-5 to TRBJ1-2; D is ambiguous. Germline V gene sequence: CDR1 MNHEY, CDR2 SVGAGI. Trimming pared 4 bases from V and 8 bases from J, leaving 8 bases between. The CDR3 has 11 amino acids. CDR3 amino acids: CASSLGRGYTF. CDR3 coding DNA: TGTGCCAGCAGTTTGGGTCGGGGCTACACCTTC.

The V call is TRBV6-5, the J call TRBJ2-5; no clear D. The CDR3 covers 14 residues. CDR1 and CDR2 (germline): MNHEY, SVGAGI. V lost 5 bases and J lost 4, with 14 bases in between. The CDR3 loop reads CASSRSDRGETQYF. The CDR3 coding sequence is TGTGCCAGCAGTCGTTCGGATCGCGGAGAGACCCAGTACTTC.

This chain joins TRBV5-1 and TRBJ2-3, with D hard to call. The CDR3 contains 16 residues. V was clipped by 0 bases and J by 0 bases, with 11 bases between them. Per germline, CDR1 SGHRS and CDR2 YFSETQ. The CDR3 DNA reads as TGCGCCAGCAGCTTGGAAGTGCAGCAGAGCACAGATACGCAGTATTTT. Protein sequence: CASSLEVQQSTDTQYF.

This clone was picked up one time. The V and J genes are TRBV7-2 and TRBJ2-3; D ambiguous. Trimming cost V 3 bases and J 0 bases, with 4 bases left between them. The CDR3 loop spans 13 amino acids. Looked up from germline, CDR1 is SGHTA and CDR2 is FQGNSA. In DNA, the CDR3 is TGTGCCAGCAGCTTTGAAAGCACAGATACGCAGTATTTT. Its translation: CASSFESTDTQYF.

The V call is TRBV30, the J call TRBJ2-7; 9 positions agree with TRBD1. V lost 0 bases, J lost 7 bases, and 4 bases stayed unmatched. Germline lookup yields CDR1 GTSNPN and CDR2 SVGIG (reference sequence). The CDR3 has 13 residues. CDR3 amino acids: CAWSVQGAFEQYF. CDR3 coding DNA: TGTGCCTGGAGTGTACAGGGGGCGTTTGAGCAGTACTTC.

The rearrangement links TRBV5-1 to TRBJ2-3; 7 bases map to TRBD2. This CDR3 contains 16 residues. In germline, CDR1 is SGHRS, CDR2 YFSETQ. The V and J ends lost 0 bases and 3 bases, in that order; junction bases with no gene match: 7. The CDR3 here is CASSLEGSSGTDTQYF. The DNA for the CDR3 is TGCGCCAGCAGCTTGGAAGGGTCTAGCGGTACAGATACGCAGTATTTT.

Worth noting for this clone: An end of the junction does not agree with germline; a read error may underlie this. The chain has TRBV10-3 and TRBJ2-5; 9 bases fit TRBD2. This CDR3 region has 14 residues. Germline values: CDR1 ENHRY, CDR2 SYGVKD. CDR3 region: CAINEGGGAETQYF. In DNA, the CDR3 is TGTGCCATCAATGAGGGCGGGGGGGCCGAGACCCAGTACTTC.

This clone was counted a few times. This chain's CDR3 is CASSLRQATEAFF. As DNA, the CDR3 is TGTGCCAGCAGCTTACGACAAGCAACGGAAGCTTTCTTT. The chain employs TRBV11-2 and TRBJ1-1; no reliable D call. V dropped 2 bases and J dropped 8 bases, with 12 bases sitting between them. Germline loops: CDR1 SGHAT, CDR2 FQNNGV. This CDR3 spans 13 amino acids. The full variable domain, rest sourced from reference TRBV11-2 and TRBJ1-1, is EAGVAQSPRYKIIEKRQSVAFWCNPISGHATLYWYQQILGQGPKLLIQFQNNGVVDDSQLPKDRFSAERLKGVDSTLKIQPAKLEDSAVYLCASSLRQATEAFFGQGTRLTVV.